A single sample gave rise to the 11 T cell receptor beta chains below, sequenced in a study of blood T cell repertoires in COVID-19. Data came from immunoSEQ multiplex PCR; TCRdb stores just in-frame clones and leaves some out. Of more than 150,000 clones listed, around 77% are singletons. Material for sequencing was peripheral blood. All receptors come from a man aged 55 to 70 with active or convalescent COVID-19.

This chain uses TRBV21-1 with TRBJ2-3; the D call in the table, TRBD2, was not verified against the DNA. TRBV21-1 has pseudogene status. This CDR3 spans 16 amino acids. CDR3 sequence reads: CASSHLGTGKTDTQYF. The CDR3 coding sequence is TGTGCCAGCAGCCACCTAGGCACCGGGAAGACAGATACGCAGTATTTT.

V usage is TRBV4-3 and J usage is TRBJ2-1; the D gene is possibly TRBD2 (6 bases). Germline V gene lookup returns CDR1 LGHNA and CDR2 YSLEER. The CDR3 loop spans 13 amino acids. V lost 2 bases and J 7 bases, leaving 9 bases between the germline ends. The CDR3 loop reads CASSQRGINEQFF. Written as DNA, the CDR3 is TGCGCCAGCAGCCAACGCGGGATTAATGAGCAGTTCTTC.

The rearrangement joins TRBV5-1 to TRBJ2-1; 10 bases are shared with TRBD2. This CDR3 has 15 amino acids. Germline V lookup: CDR1 SGHRS, CDR2 YFSETQ. After removal of 2 bases from V and 5 bases from J, the junction contained 4 bases not matched to a gene. The CDR3 loop reads CASSFTSGKNNEQFF. The CDR3 region has the DNA TGCGCCAGCAGCTTCACTAGCGGGAAGAACAATGAGCAGTTCTTC.

This chain links TRBV13 with TRBJ2-7; D perhaps matches TRBD2 (7 bases). V was clipped by 2 bases and J by 5 bases, with 13 bases between them. Looked up from germline, CDR1 is PRHDT and CDR2 is FYEKMQ (reference sequence). The CDR3 is made up of 14 amino acids. The CDR3 region is CASSLRGGSNEQYF. CDR3 bases: TGTGCCAGCAGCTTAAGGGGGGGTTCCAACGAGCAGTACTTC.

This clone appeared a single time. This chain joins TRBV12-3 or TRBV12-4 and TRBJ1-5; a weak D match, TRBD1 (6 bases). The CDR3 totals 13 residues. Trimming shortened V by 4 bases and J by 3 bases, and 7 bases separated the two germline ends. CDR3 amino acids: CASSYRVNQPQHF. As DNA, the CDR3 is TGTGCCAGCAGTTACAGGGTCAATCAGCCCCAGCATTTT.

The chain is built from TRBV5-1 and TRBJ2-7; 10 nucleotides align to TRBD1. V lost 4 bases, J lost 3 bases, and 4 bases stayed unmatched. The CDR3 runs 14 residues. Germline-derived CDR1 and CDR2 are SGHRS and YFSETQ. The CDR3 here is CASSGQGGFYEQYF. The CDR3 DNA reads TGCGCCAGCAGCGGACAGGGGGGGTTCTACGAGCAGTACTTC.

This sequence joins TRBV2 and TRBJ1-2, with 8 positions matching TRBD1. The CDR3 extends over 15 amino acids. Germline V gives CDR1 SNHLY, CDR2 FYNNEI. V shed 4 bases, J shed 5 bases, and the junction held 9 bases outside the gene matches. Here the CDR3 DNA reads TGTGCCAGCAGTGGTCGTGACAGGGGCAGATATGGCTACACCTTC. Protein product: CASSGRDRGRYGYTF.

This clone occurred once. DNA of the CDR3: TGTGCCAGTAGCTCAGGTGGGAATGAGCAGTTCTTC. Protein product: CASSSGGNEQFF. The chain carries TRBV19 and TRBJ2-1; D is unclear. V dropped 6 bases and J dropped 7 bases, with 10 bases sitting between them. CDR3 length: 12 amino acids. Germline values: CDR1 LNHDA, CDR2 SQIVND (reference sequence). The entire variable domain, with the rest obtained from reference TRBV19 and TRBJ2-1, is as follows: DGGITQSPKYLFRKEGQNVTLSCEQNLNHDAMYWYRQDPGQGLRLIYYSQIVNDFQKGDIAEGYSVSREKKESFPLTVTSAQKNPTAFYLCASSSGGNEQFFGPGTRLTVL.

V and J are TRBV5-4 and TRBJ1-2; 9 bases are shared with TRBD1. The germline V gene has CDR1 SGHNT and CDR2 YYREEE (reference sequence). V trimming: 2 bases; J trimming: 8 bases; junction bases outside the gene matches: 4. The CDR3 has 13 amino acids. Here the CDR3 DNA reads TGTGCCAGCAGCTTACAGGGGGCTGGGGGCTACACCTTC. This translates into CASSLQGAGGYTF.

The J gene is TRBJ2-1, the V gene TRBV27, with a weak D call TRBD2 (6 bases). The CDR3 extends over 15 amino acids. The V end was cut by 6 bases, the J end by 0 bases, with 12 bases between. CDR1 is MNHEY, CDR2 SMNVEV, per germline (reference sequence). The CDR3 region is CASRLGLVSYNEQFF. CDR3 in DNA: TGTGCCAGCAGACTGGGACTGGTCTCCTACAATGAGCAGTTCTTC.

The chain links TRBV5-1 to TRBJ1-2; D gene unclear. V lost 4 bases and J lost 2, with 12 bases in between. The length of the CDR3 is 14 residues. Germline V gene sequence: CDR1 SGHRS, CDR2 YFSETQ. CDR3 residues: CASSRVNMNYGYTF. Written as DNA, the CDR3 is TGCGCCAGCAGCCGGGTCAATATGAACTATGGCTACACCTTC.